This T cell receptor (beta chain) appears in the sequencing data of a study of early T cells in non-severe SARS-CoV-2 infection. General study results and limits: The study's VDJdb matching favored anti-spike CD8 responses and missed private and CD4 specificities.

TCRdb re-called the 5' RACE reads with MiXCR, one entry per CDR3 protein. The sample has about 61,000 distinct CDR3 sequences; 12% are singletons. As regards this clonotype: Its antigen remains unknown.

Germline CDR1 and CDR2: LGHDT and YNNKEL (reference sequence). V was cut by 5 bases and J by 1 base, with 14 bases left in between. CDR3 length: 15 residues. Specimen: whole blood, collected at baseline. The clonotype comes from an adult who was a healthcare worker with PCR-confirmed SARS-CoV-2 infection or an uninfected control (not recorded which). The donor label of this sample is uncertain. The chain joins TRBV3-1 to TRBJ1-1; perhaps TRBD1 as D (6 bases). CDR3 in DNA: TGTGCCAGCAGCTTGAGACAGGCTACGAACACTGAAGCTTTCTTT. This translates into CASSLRQATNTEAFF.